The rows below give T cell receptor beta chains drawn from one sample of a study of blood T cells in healthy people across ages. TCRdb re-called the 5' RACE reads with MiXCR, one entry per CDR3 protein. Altogether 1.5 million to 2 million distinct CDR3 sequences are present, roughly 28% being singletons, with the ten largest covering about 7.7%. The sequenced sample consisted of blood. These receptors all come from a young woman in good health. Each CDR3 is given with its conserved first and last residue. D genes are given only for firm matches. Not every row has a clone size; where given, it reads once, few, many or a size class.

v_call: TRBV29-1; d_call: TRBD2; j_call: TRBJ2-3; clone_size: many; cdr3_aa: CSVEANPGGQDTQYF; cdr3_nt: TGCAGCGTCGAAGCAAACCCGGGGGGGCAAGATACGCAGTATTTT
v_call: TRBV28; d_call: TRBD1; j_call: TRBJ1-1; clone_size: -; cdr3_aa: CASSFLRQGRRTEAFF; cdr3_nt: TGTGCCAGCAGTTTCCTAAGACAGGGAAGGAGAACTGAAGCTTTCTTT
v_call: TRBV20-1; d_call: -; j_call: TRBJ2-1; clone_size: -; cdr3_aa: CSASPPLWPSGDNEQFF; cdr3_nt: TGCAGTGCTAGCCCACCCCTATGGCCGTCTGGGGACAATGAGCAGTTCTTC
v_call: TRBV4-3; d_call: -; j_call: TRBJ1-1; clone_size: -; cdr3_aa: CASSQDRAQLNTETFF; cdr3_nt: TGCGCCAGCAGCCAAGATCGGGCACAGTTGAACACTGAAACTTTCTTT
v_call: TRBV7-6; d_call: -; j_call: TRBJ2-7; clone_size: many; cdr3_aa: CASSLEQRTYEQYF; cdr3_nt: TGTGCCAGCAGCTTAGAACAGCGCACCTACGAGCAGTACTTC
v_call: TRBV7-2; d_call: -; j_call: TRBJ2-7; clone_size: many; cdr3_aa: CASSLRDFTSYEQYF; cdr3_nt: TGTGCCAGCAGCTTAAGGGACTTCACCTCCTACGAGCAGTACTTC
v_call: TRBV5-5; d_call: -; j_call: TRBJ1-2; clone_size: many; cdr3_aa: CASSPLQGNYGYTF; cdr3_nt: TGTGCCAGCAGCCCTTTACAGGGCAACTATGGCTACACCTTC
v_call: TRBV4-1; d_call: -; j_call: TRBJ1-5; clone_size: many; cdr3_aa: CASSQLDGQPQHF; cdr3_nt: TGCGCCAGCAGCCAATTAGACGGTCAGCCCCAGCATTTT
v_call: TRBV7-2; d_call: TRBD1; j_call: TRBJ1-2; clone_size: -; cdr3_aa: CVSSPWSVGDRAFYGYTF; cdr3_nt: TGTGTCAGCAGCCCATGGAGTGTGGGGGACAGGGCTTTCTATGGCTACACCTTC
v_call: TRBV11-1; d_call: -; j_call: TRBJ2-5; clone_size: -; cdr3_aa: CASSLLQGRGETQYF; cdr3_nt: TGTGCCAGCAGCCTCCTACAGGGGAGGGGAGAGACCCAGTACTTC
v_call: TRBV5-4; d_call: TRBD2; j_call: TRBJ2-3; clone_size: few; cdr3_aa: CASSPAGDTDTQYF; cdr3_nt: TGTGCCAGCAGCCCAGCGGGAGACACAGATACGCAGTATTTT
v_call: TRBV6-2/TRBV6-3; d_call: -; j_call: TRBJ2-3; clone_size: -; cdr3_aa: CASSFSLVADTQYF; cdr3_nt: TGTGCCAGCAGTTTCTCTCTAGTGGCAGATACGCAGTATTTT
v_call: TRBV12-3/TRBV12-4; d_call: -; j_call: TRBJ2-1; clone_size: few; cdr3_aa: CASSLGRIYNEQFF; cdr3_nt: TGTGCCAGCAGTTTAGGGAGGATCTACAATGAGCAGTTCTTC
v_call: TRBV5-5; d_call: TRBD2; j_call: TRBJ2-7; clone_size: few; cdr3_aa: CASSLELARGVYEQYF; cdr3_nt: TGTGCCAGCAGCTTGGAACTAGCGCGGGGGGTTTACGAGCAGTACTTC
v_call: TRBV29-1; d_call: TRBD2; j_call: TRBJ2-1; clone_size: few; cdr3_aa: CSVLGGTSGIYEQFF; cdr3_nt: TGCAGCGTTCTGGGGGGGACTAGCGGGATCTATGAGCAGTTCTTC
v_call: TRBV5-1; d_call: -; j_call: TRBJ2-7; clone_size: few; cdr3_aa: CASSSGEGEQYF; cdr3_nt: TGCGCCAGCAGCTCAGGGGAGGGAGAGCAGTACTTC
v_call: TRBV19; d_call: -; j_call: TRBJ2-7; clone_size: -; cdr3_aa: CASSVQGSVHEQYF; cdr3_nt: TGTGCCAGCTCTGTTCAGGGGAGCGTCCACGAGCAGTACTTC
v_call: TRBV12-3/TRBV12-4; d_call: TRBD2; j_call: TRBJ2-7; clone_size: many; cdr3_aa: CASSRTSGRGEQYF; cdr3_nt: TGTGCCAGCAGTAGGACTAGCGGGAGGGGGGAGCAGTACTTC
v_call: TRBV6-1; d_call: TRBD1; j_call: TRBJ1-6; clone_size: -; cdr3_aa: CASMTGYGSPLHF; cdr3_nt: TGTGCCAGCATGACAGGGTACGGCTCACCCCTCCACTTT
v_call: TRBV6-5; d_call: -; j_call: TRBJ1-2; clone_size: -; cdr3_aa: CASSYTSSSYYGYTF; cdr3_nt: TGTGCCAGCAGTTACACCAGCTCCTCTTACTATGGCTACACCTTC
v_call: TRBV12-3/TRBV12-4; d_call: TRBD1; j_call: TRBJ2-1; clone_size: few; cdr3_aa: CASNRDRVNEQFF; cdr3_nt: TGTGCCAGCAATCGTGACAGGGTGAATGAGCAGTTCTTC
v_call: TRBV28; d_call: -; j_call: TRBJ1-2; clone_size: -; cdr3_aa: CASSLVRGGYTF; cdr3_nt: TGTGCCAGCAGTTTGGTACGAGGTGGCTACACCTTC